The sequence of this T cell receptor (beta chain) was determined in a study of T cells in women clearing cervical HPV infection. Study-wide background: Cases' blood sampling followed lesion detection by median roughly five months (90 to 200). General study findings and limits: Combining TCR richness with V gene abundances gave 0.65 to 0.85 AUC. TRBV6-7 abundance was lower in cases than controls (about 0.099% versus 0.16%).

This CDR3 has 15 amino acids. Germline-derived CDR1 and CDR2 are SGHDT and YYEEEE. The V and J ends lost 2 bases and 0 bases respectively, with 9 bases between them. As to this clone: Its antigen is unknown. The observed sequence ends 3 residues before the CDR3 terminus, with the missing tail filled in from the germline J gene. This specimen includes other DNA sequences encoding the same CDR3.

The assay was immunoSEQ multiplex PCR, and TCRdb's table has in-frame clones only and misses some. The table for this sample gives tens of thousands of clones. This sequence was found in a woman aged 18 to 75 with a cervical HPV16 infection that either progressed to CIN3+ or cleared (not recorded which). This chain connects TRBV5-6 to TRBJ1-3; possibly TRBD1 for D (5 bases). The sequenced sample was blood buffy coat. CDR3 bases read: TGTGCCAGCAGCTTAGGGGTCCCCTCTGGAAACACC. Protein sequence: CASSLGVPSGNT. The CDR3, in full, reads CASSLGVPSGNTIYF.